The 12 T cell receptor beta chains reported below all come from one sample, sequenced in a study of PD-L1 blockade in urothelial cancer. Time point meaning: peripheral blood 6 weeks after treatment start. TCRdb's table, derived via immunoSEQ multiplex PCR, lists solely in-frame clones and lacks some. This sample has roughly 110,000 clones, with approximately 90% found just once. The sample in question was PBMCs, obtained around atezolizumab (anti-PD-L1) treatment. Every receptor here comes from a man in his 60s with urothelial cancer.

This chain joins TRBV5-1 and TRBJ1-1; 11 bases are shared with TRBD1. Losses at the gene ends were 4 bases for V and 8 bases for J; bases not matched to a gene: 4. This CDR3 is built from 13 residues. Germline CDR1 reads SGHRS; CDR2 reads YFSETQ. The CDR3 DNA follows: TGCGCCAGCAGCCCCGGGACAGGGGGAGAAGCTTTCTTT. Residues: CASSPGTGGEAFF.

The chain combines TRBV5-6 with TRBJ1-2, with D possibly matching TRBD1 (5 bases). Germline CDR1 is SGHDT and CDR2 is YYEEEE. The CDR3 covers 11 residues. The germline V and J ends were trimmed by 6 bases and 14 bases, with 17 bases remaining between them. The CDR3 loop is CASTMEGRWTF. The CDR3 bases are TGTGCCAGCACCATGGAGGGGCGTTGGACCTTC.

This clone was recorded once. J is TRBJ2-7 and V is TRBV4-1; the match to TRBD1 covers 7 bases. Germline CDR1 reads MGHRA; CDR2 reads YSYEKL. V shed 4 bases, J shed 4 bases, and the junction held 4 bases outside the gene matches. The CDR3 spans 13 residues. CDR3 amino acids: CASSRDSGYEQYF. The CDR3 nucleotides are TGCGCCAGCAGCCGGGACAGCGGTTACGAGCAGTACTTC.

The chain recombines TRBV2 with TRBJ1-2; D call uncertain. This CDR3 has 15 residues. Germline-derived CDR1 and CDR2 are SNHLY and FYNNEI. Trimming removed 2 bases at V and 3 bases at J, with 13 bases between. In DNA, the CDR3 is TGTGCCAGCAGTGAAAATCGAGGTTGGTACTATGGCTACACCTTC. It specifies CASSENRGWYYGYTF.

The J gene is TRBJ2-7, the V gene TRBV11-2; a possible D gene is TRBD1 (5 bases). The CDR3 runs to 15 residues. Germline CDR1 and CDR2: SGHAT and FQNNGV. V shed 6 bases and J shed 0 bases, with 15 bases lying between them. The CDR3 DNA is TGTGCCAGCAGTTGGACACTGGGGAACTCCTACGAGCAGTACTTC. Translated: CASSWTLGNSYEQYF.

The rearrangement joins TRBV5-5 to TRBJ1-1; D is ambiguous. The CDR3 is made up of 13 amino acids. Germline lookup yields CDR1 SGHKS and CDR2 YYEKEE (reference sequence). V shed 6 bases and J shed 1 base, with 10 bases lying between them. For the CDR3, the DNA is TGTGCCAGCACCCTGGGAGAGAACACTGAAGCTTTCTTT. It translates to CASTLGENTEAFF.

This clone was recorded once. The chain uses TRBV7-2 and TRBJ2-1; 7 nucleotides align to TRBD2. The trim removed 2 bases at V and 0 bases at J, leaving 10 bases unmatched. Germline V gene data show CDR1 as SGHTA and CDR2 as FQGNSA. CDR3 length: 18 residues. CDR3 region: CASSLPGGAESSYNEQFF. DNA for the CDR3: TGTGCCAGCAGCTTACCGGGAGGAGCGGAGAGCTCCTACAATGAGCAGTTCTTC.

The rearrangement joins TRBV7-9 to TRBJ2-1, with unresolved D. The germline gives CDR1 SEHNR, CDR2 FQNEAQ (reference sequence). The ends were cut back, 5 bases at V and 9 bases at J, with 11 bases in the middle. This CDR3 comprises 12 residues. CDR3 nucleotide sequence: TGTGCCAGCAGCCCCCCGAGTGGTGAGCAGTTCTTC. This gives the protein CASSPPSGEQFF.

The sample holds one count of this clone. CDR3 sequence (DNA): TGTGCCAGCAGCTCAACAGATTCCACAGATACGCAGTATTTT. Its translation: CASSSTDSTDTQYF. V usage is TRBV5-4 and J usage is TRBJ2-3; D remains ambiguous. V gave up 3 bases and J gave up 2 bases, with 10 bases separating them. Germline assignment: CDR1 SGHNT and CDR2 YYREEE (reference sequence). The CDR3 length is 14 residues.

V usage is TRBV5-5 and J usage is TRBJ2-7; a weak D match, TRBD2 (6 bases). V gave up 4 bases and J gave up 4 bases, with 21 bases separating them. From germline, CDR1 is SGHKS and CDR2 YYEKEE (reference sequence). This CDR3 has 16 amino acids. The CDR3 region has the DNA TGTGCCAGCAGCCGCGGGAACATCCTAGGGCATTACGAGCAGTACTTC. It yields the protein CASSRGNILGHYEQYF.

The DNA of the CDR3 is TGTGCCAGCAGCACGGCAGGGGGACCACGAGCTTTCTTT. Amino acids: CASSTAGGPRAFF. V and J are TRBV5-5 and TRBJ1-1, with 7 bases matching TRBD1. This CDR3 comprises 13 residues. Germline V gene lookup returns CDR1 SGHKS and CDR2 YYEKEE (reference sequence). After removal of 4 bases from V and 10 bases from J, the junction contained 10 bases not matched to a gene.

The rearrangement uses TRBV6-5 and TRBJ2-7; D possibly corresponds to TRBD1 (6 bases). Trimming removed 0 bases at V and 6 bases at J, with 18 bases between. This CDR3 has 16 residues. Germline-derived CDR1 and CDR2 are MNHEY and SVGAGI. The CDR3 loop is CASSYSNVRGTGEQYF. For the CDR3, the DNA is TGTGCCAGCAGTTACTCGAACGTCAGGGGAACGGGCGAGCAGTACTTC.